This TCR beta chain is drawn from a study of blood T cell repertoires in COVID-19. The wider study: Samples of COVID-19 (acute and convalescent) were obtained from the United States, Italy and Spain. Sources were T cells, B-cell-depleted T cells, or PBMCs; the material itself was cDNA or gDNA.

In the authors' methods: Reference gene primer amplification gave nucleated cell count estimates. Produced via immunoSEQ multiplex PCR; TCRdb's table is partial and in-frame only. That table is the source of V, J and clone size, and D and trimming were worked out from the DNA. Here the sample spans approximately 100,000 clones, about 85% being singletons. The germline gives CDR1 MNHEY, CDR2 SVGEGT. The CDR3 is made up of 14 amino acids. Trimming removed 4 bases from V and 1 base from J; junction bases left unmatched: 3. The sequence derives from a human donor in a cohort sampled during active COVID-19. Material: peripheral blood. This chain joins TRBV6-2 or TRBV6-3 and TRBJ2-5; 7 bases map to TRBD1. The CDR3 region has the DNA TGTGCCAGCAGTTTTGACAGGGCCCAAGAGACCCAGTACTTC. It translates to CASSFDRAQETQYF.